This paragraph covers one TCR beta chain sequence. This specimen comes from a study of blood T cell repertoires in COVID-19. About the research overall: Donors in the United States, Italy and Spain gave samples during acute or convalescent COVID-19. In each case, the material was cDNA or gDNA derived from T cells, B-cell-depleted T cells, or PBMCs.

The J segment lost 6 bases and the V segment lost 2 bases, leaving 13 bases of the junction unmatched. Germline V lookup: CDR1 SGHRS, CDR2 YFSETQ. The CDR3 spans 18 residues. Data came from immunoSEQ multiplex PCR; TCRdb stores just in-frame clones and leaves some out. The table includes about 270,000 clones, approximately 84% detected once. Clinical history as reported by participants underpinned cohort assignment. Cohort 3 donors counted as recovered after two negative PCRs, clearance, or resolved symptoms. The TCR comes from a man in his late teens or twenties who had recovered from COVID-19. The chain uses TRBV5-1 and TRBJ1-5; 11 bases fit TRBD1. Sequenced: PBMCs or T cells enriched from blood (not recorded which). CDR3 region: CASSFGTGGRKKFQPQHF. CDR3 DNA: TGCGCCAGCAGCTTCGGGACAGGGGGAAGGAAGAAATTTCAGCCCCAGCATTTT.